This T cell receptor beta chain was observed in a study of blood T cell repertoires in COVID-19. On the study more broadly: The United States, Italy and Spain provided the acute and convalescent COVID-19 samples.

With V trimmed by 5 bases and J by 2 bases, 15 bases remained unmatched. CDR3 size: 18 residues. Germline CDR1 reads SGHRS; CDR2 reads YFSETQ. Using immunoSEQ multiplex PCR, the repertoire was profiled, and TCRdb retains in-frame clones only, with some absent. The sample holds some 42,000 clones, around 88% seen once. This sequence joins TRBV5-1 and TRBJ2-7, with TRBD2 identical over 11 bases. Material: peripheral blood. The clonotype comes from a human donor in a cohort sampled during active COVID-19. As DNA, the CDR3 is TGCGCCAGCAGTTGGATGGCTAGCGGGAGGCTTCCGACCTACGAGCAGTACTTC. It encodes CASSWMASGRLPTYEQYF.